Presented here are 8 T cell receptor beta chains from one specimen sequenced in a study of blood T cell repertoires in COVID-19. The method was immunoSEQ multiplex PCR; TCRdb's version includes in-frame clones alone and lacks a portion of them. The top ten clones hold roughly 1.2% of a sample with around 370,000 clones, around nine tenths of them seen once. The source material was PBMCs or T cells enriched from blood (not recorded which). The receptors derive from a woman between 18 and 30 years old who had recovered from COVID-19.

This chain joins TRBV14 and TRBJ1-3; unclear D gene. The V gene's germline CDR1 is SGHDN and CDR2 FVKESK. Between the trimmed V and J ends, which lost 1 base and 2 bases, there was a span of 6 bases. The CDR3 length is 14 residues. This chain's CDR3 is CASSQAGAGNTIYF. In DNA, the CDR3 is TGTGCCAGCAGCCAAGCCGGGGCTGGAAACACCATATATTTT.

The J gene is TRBJ1-2, the V gene TRBV11-2; the match to TRBD1 covers 7 bases. Germline V gene lookup returns CDR1 SGHAT and CDR2 FQNNGV. After removal of 5 bases from V and 5 bases from J, the junction contained 11 bases not matched to a gene. This CDR3 is 15 amino acids long. CDR3 sequence: CASSDVPGRGYGYTF. Written as DNA, the CDR3 is TGTGCCAGCAGCGACGTACCTGGCAGGGGGTATGGCTACACCTTC.

In its sample, this clone was seen once. The chain uses TRBV2 and TRBJ1-2; 8 nucleotides agree with TRBD1. Germline V lookup: CDR1 SNHLY, CDR2 FYNNEI. J was trimmed by 7 bases and V by 3 bases; bases with no gene match: 4. This CDR3 comprises 13 residues. In DNA, the CDR3 is TGTGCCAGCAGTGAGGACAGGGTTAGTGGCTACACCTTC. It is translated as CASSEDRVSGYTF.

The gene calls are TRBV30 and TRBJ2-2, with 7 positions matching TRBD2. CDR3 length: 15 residues. Trimming took 1 base from V and 4 from J; bases not matched to a gene: 6. Germline V gene sequence: CDR1 GTSNPN, CDR2 SVGIG (reference sequence). DNA for the CDR3: TGTGCCTGGAGTGCCCGTTGGGGGGGCACCGGGGAGCTGTTTTTT. Amino acids: CAWSARWGGTGELFF.

This clone was observed a handful of times. In DNA form, the CDR3 reads TGCGCCAGCAGCTTGCCGGGTAGCACTGAAGCTTTCTTT. Translating it yields CASSLPGSTEAFF. This chain uses TRBV5-1 with TRBJ1-1; no clear D gene. Germline CDR1 reads SGHRS; CDR2 reads YFSETQ. Trimming left V 1 base short and J 4 bases short, with 8 bases between. The CDR3 consists of 13 residues.

This chain connects TRBV6-5 to TRBJ1-1; D gene unclear. V was trimmed by 1 base and J by 0 bases, leaving 12 bases between them. The CDR3 has 16 amino acids. Germline lookup yields CDR1 MNHEY and CDR2 SVGAGI. The CDR3 sequence is CASSYYSYEVNTEAFF. DNA of the CDR3: TGTGCCAGCAGTTACTACTCATACGAAGTGAACACTGAAGCTTTCTTT.

This sequence joins TRBV2 and TRBJ1-5; tentatively, D is TRBD1 (6 bases). CDR1 and CDR2 from the germline V gene are SNHLY and FYNNEI. The CDR3 sequence is 17 residues long. Between the trimmed V and J ends, which lost 5 bases and 0 bases, there was a span of 17 bases. DNA of the CDR3: TGTGCCAGCAGTAGGCGCAGGGGAGAATATAGCAATCAGCCCCAGCATTTT. Protein sequence: CASSRRRGEYSNQPQHF.

The chain joins TRBV5-5 to TRBJ1-1; 9 bases align to TRBD1. This CDR3 contains 14 residues. V shed 3 bases, J shed 5 bases, and the junction held 5 bases outside the gene matches. Germline V CDR1 and CDR2: SGHKS, YYEKEE (reference sequence). CDR3 DNA: TGTGCCAGCAGCTGGGGACAGGGTGGAACTGAAGCTTTCTTT. It encodes CASSWGQGGTEAFF.